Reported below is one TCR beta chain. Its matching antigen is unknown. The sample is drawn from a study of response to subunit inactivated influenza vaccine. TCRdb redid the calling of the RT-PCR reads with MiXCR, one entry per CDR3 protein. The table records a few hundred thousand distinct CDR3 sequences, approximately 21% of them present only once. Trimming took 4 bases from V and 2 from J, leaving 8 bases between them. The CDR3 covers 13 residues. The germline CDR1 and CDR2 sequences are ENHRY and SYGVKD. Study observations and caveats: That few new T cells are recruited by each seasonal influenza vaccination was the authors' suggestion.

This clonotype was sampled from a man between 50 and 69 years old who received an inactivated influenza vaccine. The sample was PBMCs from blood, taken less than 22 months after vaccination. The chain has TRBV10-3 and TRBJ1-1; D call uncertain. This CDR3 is CAISGYTNTEAFF. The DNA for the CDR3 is TGTGCCATCAGTGGTTACACCAACACTGAAGCTTTCTTT.